Listed below are T cell receptor beta chains from one sample, sequenced in a study of blood T cell repertoires in COVID-19. The table came from immunoSEQ multiplex PCR; TCRdb's copy has only in-frame clones and leaves some out. The data contain around 360,000 clones, 87% of them seen just once; the ten biggest clones take up about 1.9%. What was sequenced was PBMCs or T cells enriched from blood (not recorded which). The receptor set was obtained from a man aged 35 to 55 in a cohort exposed to, infected with or recovered from COVID-19 (not recorded which). Each CDR3 is given with its conserved first and last residue. The order of the fields is V gene, D gene, J gene, clone size, CDR3 protein, CDR3 DNA. D genes are given only for firm matches. A clone size is listed for some rows: how often the clone was seen (once, few, many), or a class if it is expanded.

V: TRBV7-2
D: -
J: TRBJ1-4
size: -
CDR3: CASSLSWGQINEKLFF
DNA: TGTGCCAGCAGCTTGTCTTGGGGGCAGATTAATGAAAAACTGTTTTTT

V: TRBV4-2
D: TRBD1
J: TRBJ2-7
size: -
CDR3: CASSPRQGEDEQYF
DNA: TGTGCCAGCAGCCCAAGACAGGGTGAAGACGAGCAGTACTTC

V: TRBV15
D: TRBD1
J: TRBJ1-6
size: -
CDR3: CATSMGQGYSPLHF
DNA: TGTGCCACCAGCATGGGACAGGGTTATTCACCCCTCCACTTT

V: TRBV21-1
D: -
J: TRBJ2-1
size: -
CDR3: CASSPDRRKSNRKNNEQFF
DNA: TGTGCCAGCAGCCCAGACAGGCGCAAAAGTAACCGAAAAAACAATGAGCAGTTCTTC

V: TRBV6-5
D: TRBD2
J: TRBJ2-7
size: -
CDR3: CASSFIAGNYEQYF
DNA: TGTGCCAGCAGTTTCATAGCGGGGAACTACGAGCAGTACTTC

V: TRBV7-3
D: -
J: TRBJ2-1
size: -
CDR3: CASSFGSRNEQFF
DNA: TGTGCCAGCAGCTTTGGGAGCAGGAATGAGCAGTTCTTC

V: TRBV14
D: -
J: TRBJ2-7
size: -
CDR3: CASSRGTARSYEQYF
DNA: TGTGCCAGCAGCCGCGGGACGGCGCGCTCCTACGAGCAGTACTTC

V: TRBV10-1
D: TRBD2
J: TRBJ2-3
size: -
CDR3: CASSDGTMAEGTDTQYF
DNA: TGCGCCAGCAGTGACGGGACTATGGCGGAGGGGACAGATACGCAGTATTTT

V: TRBV5-1
D: -
J: TRBJ2-7
size: -
CDR3: CASSINSYEQYF
DNA: TGCGCCAGCAGCATCAACTCCTACGAGCAGTACTTC

V: TRBV10-1
D: TRBD2
J: TRBJ2-7
size: -
CDR3: CASSPSSGAYEQYF
DNA: TGCGCCAGCAGTCCGTCTAGCGGTGCCTACGAGCAGTACTTC

V: TRBV5-1
D: TRBD1
J: TRBJ1-1
size: once
CDR3: CASSLWGDRGSRNTEAFF
DNA: TGCGCCAGCAGCTTGTGGGGGGACAGGGGGTCCCGTAACACTGAAGCTTTCTTT

V: TRBV6-5
D: -
J: TRBJ2-2
size: -
CDR3: CASSGLRELFF
DNA: TGTGCCAGCAGCGGTCTCAGGGAGCTGTTTTTT

V: TRBV4-2
D: TRBD1
J: TRBJ2-7
size: -
CDR3: CASSPRQGQSAYF
DNA: TGTGCCAGCAGCCCCCGACAGGGACAGAGCGCGTACTTC

V: TRBV24-1
D: -
J: TRBJ2-3
size: -
CDR3: CATSDPSGTSTDTQYF
DNA: TGTGCCACCAGTGATCCGAGCGGGACAAGCACAGATACGCAGTATTTT

V: TRBV2
D: TRBD1
J: TRBJ2-1
size: -
CDR3: CASMQGAYNEQFF
DNA: TGTGCCAGCATGCAGGGGGCATACAATGAGCAGTTCTTC

V: TRBV6-6
D: TRBD1
J: TRBJ1-5
size: -
CDR3: CASSPGQGARQPQHF
DNA: TGTGCCAGCAGCCCCGGACAGGGGGCGCGGCAGCCCCAGCATTTT

V: TRBV10-3
D: TRBD1
J: TRBJ1-1
size: -
CDR3: CAILGQTNTEAFF
DNA: TGTGCCATCTTGGGACAGACGAACACTGAAGCTTTCTTT

V: TRBV5-5
D: -
J: TRBJ1-2
size: -
CDR3: CASSLEAGVGGYTF
DNA: TGTGCCAGCAGCTTGGAAGCAGGGGTCGGAGGCTACACCTTC

V: TRBV24-1
D: TRBD1
J: TRBJ1-2
size: -
CDR3: CATRDGQGGGYTF
DNA: TGTGCCACCAGGGACGGACAGGGAGGCGGCTACACCTTC

V: TRBV19
D: -
J: TRBJ2-5
size: -
CDR3: CASSIKGVETQYF
DNA: TGTGCCAGTAGTATAAAGGGGGTAGAGACCCAGTACTTC

V: TRBV7-6
D: TRBD2
J: TRBJ2-1
size: -
CDR3: CASSFGNRLAGTPREQFF
DNA: TGTGCCAGCAGCTTTGGGAACAGACTAGCGGGAACCCCCCGGGAGCAGTTCTTC

V: TRBV5-1
D: -
J: TRBJ2-3
size: few
CDR3: CASSLQQQDTQYF
DNA: TGCGCCAGCAGCTTACAACAGCAAGATACGCAGTATTTT

V: TRBV3-1/TRBV3-2
D: TRBD2
J: TRBJ2-3
size: -
CDR3: CASSKIAGGGTDTQYF
DNA: TGTGCCAGCAGCAAAATAGCGGGAGGTGGAACAGATACGCAGTATTTT

V: TRBV7-2
D: -
J: TRBJ1-1
size: few
CDR3: CASSFLGAGEAFF
DNA: TGTGCCAGCAGCTTTCTGGGGGCGGGGGAGGCTTTCTTT

V: TRBV10-1
D: TRBD2
J: TRBJ2-1
size: -
CDR3: CASSTSGSSYNEQFF
DNA: TGCGCCAGCTCGACTAGCGGGAGCTCCTACAATGAGCAGTTCTTC

V: TRBV6-5
D: -
J: TRBJ1-1
size: -
CDR3: CASSYARGTEAFF
DNA: TGTGCCAGCAGTTACGCCCGCGGCACTGAAGCTTTCTTT

V: TRBV19
D: -
J: TRBJ2-1
size: -
CDR3: CASSPPRGGPSGNEQFF
DNA: TGTGCCAGTAGTCCCCCGCGAGGAGGGCCATCAGGGAATGAGCAGTTCTTC

V: TRBV15
D: TRBD1
J: TRBJ2-1
size: -
CDR3: CATSRGDSSYNEQFF
DNA: TGTGCCACCAGCAGAGGGGACAGCTCCTACAATGAGCAGTTCTTC

V: TRBV28
D: TRBD1
J: TRBJ1-1
size: -
CDR3: CASGGPDRANTEAFF
DNA: TGTGCCAGCGGGGGACCGGACAGGGCGAACACTGAAGCTTTCTTT

V: TRBV6-5
D: -
J: TRBJ1-5
size: once
CDR3: CASSTTAGNQPQHF
DNA: TGTGCCAGCAGTACGACAGCCGGCAATCAGCCCCAGCATTTT

V: TRBV7-2
D: -
J: TRBJ2-5
size: -
CDR3: CASSQYQGETQYF
DNA: TGTGCCAGCAGCCAGTATCAGGGAGAGACCCAGTACTTC

V: TRBV7-8
D: TRBD2
J: TRBJ2-2
size: -
CDR3: CASSLKSMLAETNTGELFF
DNA: TGTGCCAGCAGCTTAAAATCAATGCTAGCGGAGACGAACACCGGGGAGCTGTTTTTT

V: TRBV23-1
D: TRBD1
J: TRBJ1-2
size: -
CDR3: CASTTEIGTGVNGYTF
DNA: TGCGCCAGCACTACAGAGATCGGGACAGGGGTTAATGGCTACACCTTC

V: TRBV19
D: TRBD2
J: TRBJ2-1
size: -
CDR3: CASIPGGSGRGEQFF
DNA: TGTGCCAGTATCCCCGGCGGAAGCGGGAGAGGGGAGCAGTTCTTC

V: TRBV13
D: TRBD1
J: TRBJ1-4
size: -
CDR3: CASSLGVGTGVEEKLFF
DNA: TGTGCCAGCAGCTTGGGGGTCGGGACAGGGGTAGAAGAAAAACTGTTTTTT

V: TRBV9
D: TRBD1
J: TRBJ1-2
size: -
CDR3: CASSANQGAAGYTF
DNA: TGTGCCAGCAGCGCTAATCAGGGGGCCGCTGGCTACACCTTC

V: TRBV30
D: TRBD2
J: TRBJ2-3
size: -
CDR3: CAWLGLAGGIYTDTQYF
DNA: TGTGCCTGGTTAGGACTAGCGGGAGGGATATACACAGATACGCAGTATTTT

V: TRBV2
D: TRBD1
J: TRBJ1-2
size: once
CDR3: CASSPTGDHGYTF
DNA: TGTGCCAGCAGCCCGACAGGGGATCATGGCTACACCTTC

V: TRBV5-4
D: TRBD2
J: TRBJ2-7
size: -
CDR3: CASSPGGREGYEQYF
DNA: TGTGCCAGCAGCCCCGGGGGGAGGGAGGGCTACGAGCAGTACTTC

V: TRBV24-1
D: TRBD1
J: TRBJ2-2
size: -
CDR3: CATSQGARTGELFF
DNA: TGTGCCACCAGCCAGGGGGCGCGTACCGGGGAGCTGTTTTTT

V: TRBV7-9
D: -
J: TRBJ2-2
size: -
CDR3: CASSLGGGDTGELFF
DNA: TGTGCCAGCAGCTTAGGGGGCGGGGACACCGGGGAGCTGTTTTTT

V: TRBV4-1
D: TRBD2
J: TRBJ2-6
size: once
CDR3: CASSSGGVGANVLTF
DNA: TGCGCCAGCAGCTCCGGGGGGGTTGGGGCCAACGTCCTGACTTTC

V: TRBV25-1
D: -
J: TRBJ1-5
size: -
CDR3: CASRFGSQPQHF
DNA: TGTGCCAGCAGGTTCGGGTCTCAGCCCCAGCATTTT

V: TRBV12-2
D: -
J: TRBJ2-5
size: -
CDR3: CASRLVQAEETQYF
DNA: TGTGCAAGTCGCTTAGTGCAAGCGGAAGAGACCCAGTACTTC

V: TRBV2
D: -
J: TRBJ1-1
size: -
CDR3: CASRLINTEAFF
DNA: TGTGCCAGCAGACTTATTAACACTGAAGCTTTCTTT

V: TRBV10-3
D: TRBD1
J: TRBJ1-2
size: -
CDR3: CAISGQGAPLYGYTF
DNA: TGTGCCATCAGTGGACAGGGGGCCCCTTTATATGGCTACACCTTC

V: TRBV13
D: -
J: TRBJ2-5
size: -
CDR3: CASSPRGTAQETQYF
DNA: TGTGCCAGCAGCCCTCGCGGGACAGCTCAAGAGACCCAGTACTTC

V: TRBV27
D: TRBD1
J: TRBJ1-1
size: -
CDR3: CASSLGTGRTEAFF
DNA: TGTGCCAGCAGTTTAGGGACAGGTAGGACTGAAGCTTTCTTT

V: TRBV18
D: TRBD1
J: TRBJ2-7
size: -
CDR3: CATSPGQGSYEQYF
DNA: TGTGCCACCTCCCCGGGACAGGGCTCCTACGAGCAGTACTTC

V: TRBV5-5
D: TRBD1
J: TRBJ2-3
size: -
CDR3: CASSLSPTGGTDTQYF
DNA: TGTGCCAGCAGCTTGAGTCCGACAGGGGGCACAGATACGCAGTATTTT

V: TRBV27
D: TRBD1
J: TRBJ1-3
size: -
CDR3: CASSLGQGLPGNTIYF
DNA: TGTGCCAGCAGTCTCGGACAGGGACTCCCTGGAAACACCATATATTTT

V: TRBV18
D: TRBD1
J: TRBJ1-2
size: -
CDR3: CASSPGQGERGYTF
DNA: TGTGCCAGCTCACCGGGACAGGGAGAGAGGGGCTACACCTTC

V: TRBV24-1
D: TRBD2
J: TRBJ2-1
size: -
CDR3: CATSDRSGSTYNEQFF
DNA: TGTGCCACCAGTGACCGGAGCGGGAGCACCTACAATGAGCAGTTCTTC

V: TRBV7-9
D: TRBD1
J: TRBJ2-7
size: once
CDR3: CASSLDRGSYEQYF
DNA: TGTGCCAGCAGCTTAGACAGGGGAAGCTACGAGCAGTACTTC

V: TRBV7-9
D: -
J: TRBJ1-4
size: -
CDR3: CASSSRGVTNEKLFF
DNA: TGTGCCAGCAGCAGCAGGGGTGTAACTAATGAAAAACTGTTTTTT

V: TRBV5-1
D: -
J: TRBJ1-1
size: few
CDR3: CASSLMEEGVAFF
DNA: TGCGCCAGCAGCTTGATGGAGGAGGGAGTAGCTTTCTTT

V: TRBV4-1
D: TRBD1
J: TRBJ2-7
size: -
CDR3: CASSQTGTGGGPGSYEQYF
DNA: TGCGCCAGCAGCCAAACCGGGACAGGGGGCGGCCCAGGGTCCTACGAGCAGTACTTC